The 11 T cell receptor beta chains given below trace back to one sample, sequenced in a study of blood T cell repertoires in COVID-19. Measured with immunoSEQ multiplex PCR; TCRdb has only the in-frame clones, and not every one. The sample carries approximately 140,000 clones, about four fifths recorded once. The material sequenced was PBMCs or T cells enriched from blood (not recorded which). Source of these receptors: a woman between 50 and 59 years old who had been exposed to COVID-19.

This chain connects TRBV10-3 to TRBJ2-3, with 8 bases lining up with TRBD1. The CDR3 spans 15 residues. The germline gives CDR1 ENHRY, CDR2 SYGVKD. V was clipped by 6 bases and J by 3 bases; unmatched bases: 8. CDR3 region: CAISRQGIGTDTQYF. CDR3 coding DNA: TGTGCCATCAGCCGACAGGGGATTGGAACAGATACGCAGTATTTT.

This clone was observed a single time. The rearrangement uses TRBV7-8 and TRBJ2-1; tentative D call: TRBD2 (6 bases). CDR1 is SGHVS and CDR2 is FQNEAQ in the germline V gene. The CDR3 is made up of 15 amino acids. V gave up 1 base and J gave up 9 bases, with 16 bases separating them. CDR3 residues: CASSLVLGSGSEQFF. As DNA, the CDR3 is TGTGCCAGCAGCTTAGTGCTAGGCAGCGGGTCTGAGCAGTTCTTC.

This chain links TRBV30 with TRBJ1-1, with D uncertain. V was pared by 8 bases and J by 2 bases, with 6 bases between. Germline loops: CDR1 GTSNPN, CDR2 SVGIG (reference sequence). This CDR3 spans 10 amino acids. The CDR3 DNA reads TGTGCCAGACAAAACACTGAAGCTTTCTTT. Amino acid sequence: CARQNTEAFF.

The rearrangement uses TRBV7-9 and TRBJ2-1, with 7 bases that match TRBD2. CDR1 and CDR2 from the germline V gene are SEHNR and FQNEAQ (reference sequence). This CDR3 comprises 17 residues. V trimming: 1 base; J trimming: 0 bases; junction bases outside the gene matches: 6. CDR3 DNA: TGTGCCAGCAGCTTAGGGGTTGGCGGGAGCTCCTACAATGAGCAGTTCTTC. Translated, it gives CASSLGVGGSSYNEQFF. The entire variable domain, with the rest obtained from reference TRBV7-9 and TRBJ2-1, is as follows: DTGVSQNPRHKITKRGQNVTFRCDPISEHNRLYWYRQTLGQGPEFLTYFQNEAQLEKSRLLSDRFSAERPKGSFSTLEIQRTEQGDSAMYLCASSLGVGGSSYNEQFFGPGTRLTVL.

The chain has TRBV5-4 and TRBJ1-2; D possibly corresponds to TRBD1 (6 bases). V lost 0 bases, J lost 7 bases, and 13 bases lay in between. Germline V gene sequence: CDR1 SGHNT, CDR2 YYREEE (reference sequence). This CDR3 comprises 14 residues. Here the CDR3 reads CASSLEQGIPGYTF. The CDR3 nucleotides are TGTGCCAGCAGCTTGGAACAGGGAATCCCTGGCTACACCTTC.

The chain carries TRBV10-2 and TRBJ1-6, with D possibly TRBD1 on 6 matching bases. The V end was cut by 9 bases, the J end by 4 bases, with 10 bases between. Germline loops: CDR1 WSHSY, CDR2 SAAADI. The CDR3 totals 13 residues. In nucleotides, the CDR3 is TGCGCCAGTGGACAGTATTATAATTCACCCCTCCACTTT. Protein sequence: CASGQYYNSPLHF.

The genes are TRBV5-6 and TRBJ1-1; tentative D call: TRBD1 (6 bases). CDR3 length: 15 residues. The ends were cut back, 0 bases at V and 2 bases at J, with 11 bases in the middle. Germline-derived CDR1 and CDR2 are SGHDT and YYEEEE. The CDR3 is CASSLVVRGNTEAFF. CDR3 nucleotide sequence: TGTGCCAGCAGCTTGGTCGTCAGGGGTAACACTGAAGCTTTCTTT.

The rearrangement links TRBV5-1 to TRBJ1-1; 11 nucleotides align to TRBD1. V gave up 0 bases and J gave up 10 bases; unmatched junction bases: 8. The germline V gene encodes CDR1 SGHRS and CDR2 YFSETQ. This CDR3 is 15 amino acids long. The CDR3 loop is CASSLGGTGGGGAFF. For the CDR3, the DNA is TGCGCCAGCAGCTTGGGCGGGACAGGGGGTGGTGGAGCTTTCTTT.

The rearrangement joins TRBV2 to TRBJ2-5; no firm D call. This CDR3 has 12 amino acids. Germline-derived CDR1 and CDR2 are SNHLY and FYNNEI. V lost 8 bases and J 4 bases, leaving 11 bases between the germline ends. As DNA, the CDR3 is TGTGCCAGCTTCGGCCCGGGAGAGACCCAGTACTTC. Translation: CASFGPGETQYF.

CDR3 DNA sequence: TGTGCCAGCAGTTACGGGACAGGGAGTGAAAAACTGTTTTTT. Protein sequence: CASSYGTGSEKLFF. V and J are TRBV6-5 and TRBJ1-4, with 9 positions matching TRBD1. The CDR3 loop spans 14 amino acids. In germline, CDR1 is MNHEY, CDR2 SVGAGI. V dropped 2 bases and J dropped 7; count of bases not matched to a gene: 2.

CDR3 nucleotide sequence: TGTGCCAGCAGTTACTCGGCCAGGGGCTACGAGCAGTACTTC. Amino acid sequence: CASSYSARGYEQYF. The chain couples TRBV6-5 to TRBJ2-7; D may be TRBD1 (6 bases). The CDR3 consists of 14 residues. Germline V lookup: CDR1 MNHEY, CDR2 SVGAGI. Trimming cost V 0 bases and J 3 bases, with 9 bases left between them.